This entry is about one T cell receptor beta chain. Antigen unknown. This record comes from a study of follicular helper T cells after annual influenza vaccination. Germline values: CDR1 SGHAT, CDR2 FQDESV (reference sequence). V gave up 5 bases and J gave up 16 bases, with 27 bases separating them. This CDR3 contains 15 residues. TCRdb's table, derived via immunoSEQ multiplex PCR, lists solely in-frame clones and lacks some. Here the sample spans 5,000 to 6,500 clones, almost 85% being singletons. Overall study results and limits: ICOS+CD38+ cTfh clonality change tracked circulating plasmablast frequency change. Productive TCRB sequences came from only about 9-22% of cells.

The time point here: 2015-2016 season, pre-vaccination. The TCR originated in an adult who received the influenza vaccine. The chain carries TRBV11-1 and TRBJ2-1; D unclear. The sample here was CXCR5+ CD38- circulating T follicular helper cells from blood, taken on the day of influenza vaccination. Subset: circulating Tfh, non-naive CD4+CXCR5+PD-1+ (ICOS+CD38+ or ICOS-CD38-). CDR3 in DNA: TGTGCCAGCAGCCACCTCGGACCAGCCCGTCACCAGCTATTCTTC. Its translation: CASSHLGPARHQLFF.